These 20 T cell receptor beta chains share one sample of origin, sequenced in a study of Graves' ophthalmopathy and Graves' hyperthyroidism. The authors amplified TCR beta CDR3 regions from RNA transcripts. Amplification began with first-round RT-PCR using HTBI primers, then second-round multiplex PCR was performed. TCRdb ran MiXCR on the multiplex PCR reads and lists one entry per CDR3 protein. The table has almost 750,000 distinct CDR3 sequences, 35% to 50% seen once. Sequencing input: peripheral blood. The source is an adult man with Graves' ophthalmopathy.

Note on this clonotype: At one end the junction does not follow the germline gene, possibly because of a read error. The chain is built from TRBV24-1 and TRBJ1-1, with D uncertain. From germline, CDR1 is KGHDR and CDR2 SFDVKD. The CDR3 runs to 14 residues. The DNA of the CDR3 is TGTGCCAGCAGTTTTGACCCAGAGAACACTGAAGCTTTCTTT. Translation: CASSFDPENTEAFF.

Comments on this clonotype: The junction does not match germline at one end; this may be a read error. V is TRBV7-2 and J is TRBJ2-7; TRBD1 matches 8 bases. This CDR3 spans 19 amino acids. Germline V gene data show CDR1 as SGHTA and CDR2 as FQGNSA. The CDR3 nucleotides read TGCGCCAGCAGCTTCCTTGCGGTAGGACAGGGACAAAGCTCCTACGAGCAGTACTTC. Translating it yields CASSFLAVGQGQSSYEQYF.

The chain uses TRBV6-1 and TRBJ1-1, with D unclear. Trimming left V 0 bases short and J 3 bases short, with 5 bases between. Germline lookup yields CDR1 MNHNS and CDR2 SASEGT. The CDR3 has 13 amino acids. In DNA form, the CDR3 reads TGTGCCAGCAGTGAAGCGGGATACACTGAAGCTTTCTTT. This encodes CASSEAGYTEAFF.

This sequence joins TRBV29-1 and TRBJ2-7, with D maybe TRBD1 (5 bases). Trimming stripped 8 bases from V and 3 bases from J, with 17 bases between. The CDR3 has 13 amino acids. Germline-derived CDR1 and CDR2 are SQVTM and ANQGSEA. The chain's CDR3 is CSLDQGGDYEQYF. The CDR3 nucleotides are TGCAGCTTGGATCAGGGCGGAGACTACGAGCAGTACTTC.

This clonotype was recorded many times. The chain recombines TRBV7-7 with TRBJ1-2, with 7 bases fitting TRBD1. Germline V CDR1 and CDR2: SSHAT, FNYEAQ (reference sequence). The trim removed 2 bases at V and 7 bases at J, leaving 10 bases unmatched. The CDR3 contains 15 residues. The CDR3 coding sequence is TGTGCCAGCAGCTTAAGAGCAGGGGGGGGGTGTGGCTACACCTTC. Its translation is CASSLRAGGGCGYTF.

The rearrangement joins TRBV13 to TRBJ1-1, with 8 positions matching TRBD1. This CDR3 has 15 residues. Germline-derived CDR1 and CDR2 are PRHDT and FYEKMQ (reference sequence). Trimming at V came to 5 bases and at J to 6 bases, leaving 11 bases not matched to a gene. This chain's CDR3 is CASSHRGQGWPEAFF. The CDR3 nucleotides read TGTGCCAGCAGCCACCGAGGACAGGGTTGGCCTGAAGCTTTCTTT. The variable domain in full, with the rest retrieved from reference TRBV13 and TRBJ1-1, is AAGVIQSPRHLIKEKRETATLKCYPIPRHDTVYWYQQGPGQDPQFLISFYEKMQSDKGSIPDRFSAQQFSDYHSELNMSSLELGDSALYFCASSHRGQGWPEAFFGQGTRLTVV.

V gene TRBV9 combines with J gene TRBJ2-5; D call uncertain. CDR3 length equals 9 residues. V gave up 0 bases and J gave up 11 bases, with 2 bases separating them. CDR1 and CDR2 (germline): SGDLS, YYNGEE. CDR3 region: CASSVAQYF. The CDR3 DNA follows: TGTGCCAGCAGCGTAGCACAGTACTTC.

This clonotype came up once. CDR3 coding DNA: TGTGCCAGCAGCCAAGTGGCAGGGAGGGAGACCCAGTACTTC. It is translated as CASSQVAGRETQYF. The chain joins TRBV3-1 to TRBJ2-5; weak D call: TRBD2 (6 bases). CDR1 and CDR2 (germline): LGHDT, YNNKEL (reference sequence). V gave up 1 base and J gave up 5 bases, with 11 bases separating them. The CDR3 length is 14 residues.

In regard to this clonotype: A junction end diverges from the germline sequence, so it may reflect a read error. The chain uses TRBV9 and TRBJ2-7, with 8 bases lining up with TRBD2. This CDR3 has 16 residues. Germline loops: CDR1 SGDLS, CDR2 YYNGEE. The CDR3 DNA sequence: TGCGCCAGCAGCCAAGCTCCGGGGGGGGGGCCCTACGAGCAGTACTTC. This encodes CASSQAPGGGPYEQYF. Full variable domain (missing parts from reference TRBV9 and TRBJ2-7): DSGVTQTPKHLITATGQRVTLRCSPRSGDLSVYWYQQSLDQGLQFLIQYYNGEERAKGNILERFSAQQFPDLHSELNLSSLELGDSALYFCASSQAPGGGPYEQYFGPGTRLTVT.

J is TRBJ2-7 and V is TRBV5-8, with TRBD2 matching 8 bases. This CDR3 is 14 amino acids long. Trimming took 6 bases from V and 0 from J; bases not matched to a gene: 5. Germline CDR1 is SGHTS and CDR2 is YDEGEE. Here the CDR3 reads CASTSGGPSYEQYF. The CDR3 nucleotides read TGTGCCAGCACAAGCGGGGGACCCTCCTACGAGCAGTACTTC.

This clonotype has just a few counts. This chain uses TRBV19 with TRBJ1-6; D unclear. Trimming took off 1 base at V and 7 bases at J, with 11 bases between the two ends. The CDR3 consists of 15 residues. Germline CDR1 reads LNHDA; CDR2 reads SQIVND (reference sequence). The CDR3 DNA follows: TGTGCCAGTAGTATAGTTGCAGGAAGGAATTCACCCCTCCACTTT. This sequence encodes CASSIVAGRNSPLHF.

This clonotype was seen a few times. The chain combines TRBV4-3 with TRBJ1-4, with D possibly matching TRBD1 (5 bases). CDR1 and CDR2 (germline): LGHNA, YSLEER. The V end was cut by 0 bases, the J end by 8 bases, with 13 bases between. This CDR3 has 15 amino acids. CDR3 sequence (DNA): TGCGCCAGCAGCCAAGATGGAGGGGCGAAGGAAAAACTGTTTTTT. Protein product: CASSQDGGAKEKLFF.

The chain is built from TRBV11-2 and TRBJ1-1; no firm D call. The germline V and J ends were trimmed by 8 bases and 4 bases, with 11 bases remaining between them. There are 12 residues in the CDR3. Germline V gene lookup returns CDR1 SGHAT and CDR2 FQNNGV. CDR3 coding DNA: TGTGCCAGCTCACCGCGGGCCACTGAAGCTTTCTTT. Translation gives CASSPRATEAFF.

The chain links TRBV10-3 to TRBJ2-5, with D possibly TRBD2 on 6 matching bases. Germline V gene lookup returns CDR1 ENHRY and CDR2 SYGVKD. The CDR3 covers 13 residues. The V gene lost 6 bases and the J gene lost 1 base, with 9 bases spanning the gap. For the CDR3, the DNA is TGTGCCATCAGGGGGGGTATCCAAGAGACCCAGTACTTC. Amino acids: CAIRGGIQETQYF.

This sequence joins TRBV9 and TRBJ2-3; 10 nucleotides match TRBD2. Germline V gene lookup returns CDR1 SGDLS and CDR2 YYNGEE. The CDR3 is 16 residues long. The junction had 6 bases not matched to a gene; V was cut back by 1 base and J by 4 bases. Here the CDR3 DNA reads TGTGCCAGCAGCGTACTTACAGCGGGAGGGTCAGATACGCAGTATTTT. This gives the protein CASSVLTAGGSDTQYF.

This sequence joins TRBV29-1 and TRBJ1-2; 8 positions match TRBD1. J was trimmed by 6 bases and V by 4 bases; bases with no gene match: 4. The germline V gene has CDR1 SQVTM and CDR2 ANQGSEA. The CDR3 covers 12 residues. CDR3 nucleotide sequence: TGCAGCGTTGGGACAGGGCGTAATGGCTACACCTTC. Its protein product is CSVGTGRNGYTF.

Of note for this clonotype: The junction and the germline gene differ at one end; a read error may be behind it. This chain joins TRBV2 and TRBJ1-4; TRBD1 matches at 9 bases. Germline V gene sequence: CDR1 SNHLY, CDR2 FYNNEI. The CDR3 loop spans 17 amino acids. The CDR3 nucleotides are TGTGGCAGCAGACGCGGTACAGGGGGCGCGTACACTGAAAAACTGTTTTTT. Translating it yields CGSRRGTGGAYTEKLFF.

This clonotype was seen repeatedly, ten times or more. The chain uses TRBV29-1 and TRBJ1-5; perhaps TRBD1 as D (6 bases). Deletions cut 6 bases from V and 6 bases from J, with 15 bases between. Looked up from germline, CDR1 is SQVTM and CDR2 is ANQGSEA. CDR3 length equals 13 residues. The DNA for the CDR3 is TGCAGCGTGGGCCAGGGGCCGGGTCAGCCCCAGCATTTT. Encoded protein: CSVGQGPGQPQHF.

Concerning this clonotype: Mismatch with germline at one junction end may stem from a read error. The chain is built from TRBV24-1 and TRBJ1-5; 8 bases align to TRBD1. CDR3 length: 15 residues. The germline V gene has CDR1 KGHDR and CDR2 SFDVKD. The CDR3 nucleotides read TGTGCCAGCAGTAATGCGGGGACAGGTAATCAGCCCCAGCATTTT. Amino acids: CASSNAGTGNQPQHF.

This clonotype has more than one count but fewer than ten. The rearrangement uses TRBV19 and TRBJ1-5; the D is unclear. V lost 2 bases and J lost 10, with 12 bases in between. Germline V CDR1 and CDR2: LNHDA, SQIVND (reference sequence). CDR3 length: 13 amino acids. Here the CDR3 DNA reads TGTGCCAGTAGTATAACCCATAACCAACCCCAGCATTTT. It encodes CASSITHNQPQHF.